This T cell receptor beta chain came from a study of blood T cells in healthy people across ages. Total RNA extracted from each sample amounted to at least 6 micrograms. Alongside a J-beta primer mix, a sample-barcoded 5' primer served in a second PCR lasting about 7 to 11 cycles. Each CDR3 protein gets one entry after TCRdb re-called the 5' RACE reads with MiXCR. Here the sample spans about a million distinct CDR3 sequences, less than 45% being singletons. CDR1 and CDR2 from the germline V gene are SGHAT and FQNNGV. V was cut by 5 bases and J by 6 bases, with 12 bases left in between. The CDR3 has 13 amino acids.

This TCR derives from a man between 18 and 29 years old in good health. This rearrangement joins TRBV11-2 to TRBJ2-3, with D possibly matching TRBD2 (6 bases). The specimen was blood. The DNA of the CDR3 is TGTGCCAGCAGCATGGGGGGTCAGGATACGCAGTATTTT. It is translated as CASSMGGQDTQYF.